This entry describes one T cell receptor beta chain. The CDR3 consists of 15 residues. Germline V CDR1 and CDR2: SNHLY, FYNNEI. V dropped 5 bases and J dropped 6; count of bases not matched to a gene: 10. The data originate from a study of blood T cell repertoires in COVID-19. Produced via immunoSEQ multiplex PCR; TCRdb's table is partial and in-frame only. The sample has approximately 390,000 clones; about 87% are singletons. The rearrangement joins TRBV2 to TRBJ2-1; TRBD1 aligns across 7 bases. Sequenced sample: PBMCs or T cells enriched from blood (not recorded which). This clonotype was obtained from a woman aged 45-60 years who had recovered from COVID-19. CDR3: CASSRQGIVLNEQFF. In DNA, the CDR3 is TGTGCCAGCAGTCGACAGGGAATTGTACTCAATGAGCAGTTCTTC.